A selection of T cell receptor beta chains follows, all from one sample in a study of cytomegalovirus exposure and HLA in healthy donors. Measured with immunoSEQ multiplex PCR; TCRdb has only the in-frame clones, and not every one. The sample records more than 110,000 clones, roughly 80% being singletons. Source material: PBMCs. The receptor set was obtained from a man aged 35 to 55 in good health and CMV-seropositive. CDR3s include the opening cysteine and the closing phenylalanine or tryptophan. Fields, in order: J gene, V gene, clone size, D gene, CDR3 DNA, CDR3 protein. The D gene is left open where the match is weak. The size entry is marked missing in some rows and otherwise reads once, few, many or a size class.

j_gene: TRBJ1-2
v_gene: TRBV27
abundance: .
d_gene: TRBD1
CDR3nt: TGTGCCAGCAGCAGGGACAGGGGGGGCTATGGCTACACCTTC
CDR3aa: CASSRDRGGYGYTF

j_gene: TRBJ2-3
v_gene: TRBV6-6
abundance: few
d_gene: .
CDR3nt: TGTGCCAGCAAACGGGGTTTCACAGATACGCAGTATTTT
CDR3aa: CASKRGFTDTQYF

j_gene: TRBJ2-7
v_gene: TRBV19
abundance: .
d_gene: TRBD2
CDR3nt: TGTGCCAGTAGTATTACCGCTAGCGGGGACTACGAGCAGTACTTC
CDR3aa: CASSITASGDYEQYF

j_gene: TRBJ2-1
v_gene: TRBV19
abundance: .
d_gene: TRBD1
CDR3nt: TGTGCCAGTAGTATGAGGGACAGGGGCGTCGGCGGGAGAGGGGGTGAGCAGTTCTTC
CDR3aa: CASSMRDRGVGGRGGEQFF

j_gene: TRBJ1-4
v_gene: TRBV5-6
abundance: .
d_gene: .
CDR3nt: TGTGCCAGCAGGGAACAGGGTGGTGGAAATGAAAAACTGTTTTTT
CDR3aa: CASREQGGGNEKLFF

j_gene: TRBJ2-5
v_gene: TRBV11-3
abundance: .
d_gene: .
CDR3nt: TGTGCCAGCAGCTTATCAGCGTCTGGAAAGACCCAGTACTTC
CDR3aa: CASSLSASGKTQYF

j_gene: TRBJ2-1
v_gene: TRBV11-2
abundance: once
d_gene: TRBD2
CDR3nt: TGTGCCAGCAGCTTAAGGGAGCGCCGAGCGGGGGGCGAAACGGATGAGCAGTTCTTC
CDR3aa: CASSLRERRAGGETDEQFF

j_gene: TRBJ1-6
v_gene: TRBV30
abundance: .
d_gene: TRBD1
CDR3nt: TGTGCCTGTAGACAGGGGGAGGATTTGATTTCACCCCTCCACTTT
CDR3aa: CACRQGEDLISPLHF

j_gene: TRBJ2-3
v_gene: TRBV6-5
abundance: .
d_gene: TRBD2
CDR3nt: TGTGCCAGCAGTTACTCGACTAGCGGGGGCGATACGCAGTATTTT
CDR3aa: CASSYSTSGGDTQYF

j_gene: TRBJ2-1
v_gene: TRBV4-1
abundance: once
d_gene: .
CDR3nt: TGCGCCAGCAGCCAAGAGGCCGGGAAGTTTCAGTTCTTC
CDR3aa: CASSQEAGKFQFF

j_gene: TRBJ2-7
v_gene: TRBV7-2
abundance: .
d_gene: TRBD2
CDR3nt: TGTGCCAGCAGCTTACTAGCGGGGGGAACCTACGAGCAGTACTTC
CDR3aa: CASSLLAGGTYEQYF

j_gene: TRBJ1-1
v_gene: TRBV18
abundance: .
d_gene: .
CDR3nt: TGTGCCAGCTCACCATTCGCTCCGGGACAGAACACTGAAGCTTTCTTT
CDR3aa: CASSPFAPGQNTEAFF

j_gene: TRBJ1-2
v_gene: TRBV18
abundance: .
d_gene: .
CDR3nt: TGTGCCAGCTCACCACCGGGGGGGCAGGTGTATGGCTACACCTTC
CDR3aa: CASSPPGGQVYGYTF

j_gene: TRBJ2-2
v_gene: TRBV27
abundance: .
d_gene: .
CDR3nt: TGTGCCAGCAGTTCAGGGGCCGCGAACACCGGGGAGCTGTTTTTT
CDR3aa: CASSSGAANTGELFF

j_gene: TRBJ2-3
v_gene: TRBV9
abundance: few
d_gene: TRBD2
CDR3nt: TGTGCCAGCAGCGCGGGACTAGCGGGATCCACAGATACGCAGTATTTT
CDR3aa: CASSAGLAGSTDTQYF

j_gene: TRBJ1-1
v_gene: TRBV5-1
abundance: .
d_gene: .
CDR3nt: TGCGCCAGCAGCTTGGTTCAGGGGTCTGAAGCTTTCTTT
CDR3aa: CASSLVQGSEAFF

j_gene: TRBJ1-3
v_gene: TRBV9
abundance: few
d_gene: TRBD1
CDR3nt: TGTGCCAGCAGCGACGGGACAGTCTCTGGAAACACCATATATTTT
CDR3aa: CASSDGTVSGNTIYF

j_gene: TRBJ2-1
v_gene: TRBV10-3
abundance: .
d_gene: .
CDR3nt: TGTGCCATCAGTGGGGGGGACAGAAACAATGAGCAGTTCTTC
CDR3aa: CAISGGDRNNEQFF

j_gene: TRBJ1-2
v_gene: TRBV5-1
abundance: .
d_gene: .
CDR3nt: TGCGCCAGCAGCTCCGGGGGTTCCTATGGCTACACCTTC
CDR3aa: CASSSGGSYGYTF

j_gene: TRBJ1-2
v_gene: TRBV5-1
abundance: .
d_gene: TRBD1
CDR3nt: TGCGCCAGCAGCTTTGGAGGACAGGGTGCTGGCTACACCTTC
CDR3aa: CASSFGGQGAGYTF

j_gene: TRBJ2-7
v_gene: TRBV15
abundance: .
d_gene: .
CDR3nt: TGTGGGCCCATGGTGCACGAGCAGTACTTC
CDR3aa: CGPMVHEQYF

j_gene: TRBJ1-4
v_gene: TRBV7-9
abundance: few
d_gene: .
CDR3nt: TGTGCCAGCAGCTTCTACGAAAAACTGTTTTTT
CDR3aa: CASSFYEKLFF

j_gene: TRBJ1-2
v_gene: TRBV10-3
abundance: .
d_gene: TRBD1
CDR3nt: TGTGCCACCGAGCCAGGACAGGCCCGATATGGCTACACCTTC
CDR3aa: CATEPGQARYGYTF

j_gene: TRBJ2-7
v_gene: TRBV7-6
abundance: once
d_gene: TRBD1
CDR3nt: TGTGCCAGCAGCTTAGGGCCAGGGGGTATGTCCTACGAGCAGTACTTC
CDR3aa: CASSLGPGGMSYEQYF